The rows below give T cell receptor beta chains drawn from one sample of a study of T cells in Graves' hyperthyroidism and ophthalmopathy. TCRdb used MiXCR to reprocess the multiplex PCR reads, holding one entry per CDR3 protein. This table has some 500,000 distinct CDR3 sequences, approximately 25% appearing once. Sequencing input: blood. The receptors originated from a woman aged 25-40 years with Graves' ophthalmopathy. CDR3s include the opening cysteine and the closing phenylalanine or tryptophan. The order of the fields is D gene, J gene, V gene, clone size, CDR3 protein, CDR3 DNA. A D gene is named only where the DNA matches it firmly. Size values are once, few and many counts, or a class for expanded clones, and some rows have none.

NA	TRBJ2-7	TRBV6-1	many	CASSEPQIDYEQYF	TGTGCCAGCAGTGAACCCCAGATAGACTACGAGCAGTACTTC
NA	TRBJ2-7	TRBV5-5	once	CASSLDMTYEQYF	TGTGCCAGCAGCCTTGACATGACCTACGAGCAGTACTTC
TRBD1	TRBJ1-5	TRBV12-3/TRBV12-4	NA	CASSPGQGSSPQHF	TGTGCCAGCAGTCCGGGACAGGGGAGTTCGCCCCAGCATTTT
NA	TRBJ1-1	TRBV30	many	CGTHHFGNTEAFF	TGTGGAACACACCATTTCGGGAACACTGAAGCTTTCTTT
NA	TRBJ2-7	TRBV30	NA	CAWSVGDWGEQYF	TGTGCCTGGAGTGTAGGCGATTGGGGCGAGCAGTACTTC
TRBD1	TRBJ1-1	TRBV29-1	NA	CSASGQGPNEAFF	TGCAGCGCTTCTGGACAGGGCCCAAATGAAGCTTTCTTT
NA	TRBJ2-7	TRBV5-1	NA	CASSFGITGVFEQYF	TGCGCCAGCAGCTTCGGAATAACGGGGGTTTTCGAGCAGTACTTC
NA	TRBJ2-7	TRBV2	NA	CASKAGHSSYEQYF	TGTGCCAGCAAAGCTGGGCACAGCTCCTACGAGCAGTACTTC
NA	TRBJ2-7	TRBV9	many	CASSVAGSYEQYF	TGTGCCAGCAGCGTAGCAGGCTCCTACGAGCAGTACTTC
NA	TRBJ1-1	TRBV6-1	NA	CASSPPRRINTEAFF	TGTGCCAGCAGTCCACCACGGAGGATAAACACTGAAGCTTTCTTT
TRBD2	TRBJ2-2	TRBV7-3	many	CASSHLGLAGGPSGGELFF	TGTGCCAGCAGCCACTTGGGACTAGCGGGGGGGCCGAGTGGCGGGGAGCTGTTTTTT
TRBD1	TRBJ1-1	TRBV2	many	CASRVGQGNTEAFF	TGTGCCAGCAGGGTGGGACAGGGGAACACTGAAGCTTTCTTT